This entry lists 32 T cell receptor beta chains sequenced from one sample in a study of cytomegalovirus exposure and HLA in healthy donors. PCR was performed using 60 Vbeta and 13 Jbeta primers. Sequencing used immunoSEQ multiplex PCR; TCRdb keeps in-frame clones, though not all of them. The sample consists of under 130,000 clones, around 15% of them appearing once. Sequenced input: PBMCs. The receptor set was obtained from a female donor in good health and CMV-seronegative.

The V gene is TRBV7-8, the J gene TRBJ2-2; D perhaps matches TRBD2 (5 bases). The CDR3 has 18 amino acids. Trimming removed 2 bases from V and 6 bases from J, with 22 bases in between. The germline V gene has CDR1 SGHVS and CDR2 FQNEAQ. The CDR3 region has the DNA TGTGCCAGCAGCTTAATAATACTCGCTAGCAGCGTGTCCGGGGAGCTGTTTTTT. Translated, it gives CASSLIILASSVSGELFF.

The chain has TRBV27 and TRBJ2-7, with 8 bases identical to TRBD1. V lost 5 bases to trimming and J lost 2 bases; unmatched junction nucleotides: 5. There are 14 residues in the CDR3. CDR1 and CDR2 (germline): MNHEY, SMNVEV (reference sequence). CDR3: CASSTTGGPYEQYF. CDR3 coding DNA: TGTGCCAGCAGTACAACAGGGGGGCCCTACGAGCAGTACTTC.

This clone was seen more than once but under ten times. V is TRBV19 and J is TRBJ2-2; 9 bases agree with TRBD1. Germline CDR1 and CDR2: LNHDA and SQIVND (reference sequence). The CDR3 contains 14 residues. V shed 9 bases, J shed 4 bases, and the junction held 6 bases outside the gene matches. The CDR3 sequence is CASRGQGVTGELFF. CDR3 in DNA: TGTGCCAGCCGGGGACAGGGTGTCACCGGGGAGCTGTTTTTT.

This clone was counted only a few times. The V gene is TRBV25-1, the J gene TRBJ1-2; 7 bases map to TRBD1. The V gene's germline CDR1 is MGHDK and CDR2 SYGVNS. The J segment lost 4 bases and the V segment lost 6 bases, leaving 2 bases of the junction unmatched. This CDR3 region has 12 residues. The CDR3 coding sequence is TGTGCCAGCAGACAGGGGTTCTATGGCTACACCTTC. Amino acid sequence: CASRQGFYGYTF.

The rearrangement uses TRBV19 and TRBJ1-5; tentatively, D is TRBD1 (6 bases). This CDR3 has 15 residues. Germline V gene sequence: CDR1 LNHDA, CDR2 SQIVND (reference sequence). V was trimmed by 3 bases and J by 4 bases, leaving 13 bases between them. The CDR3 DNA is TGTGCCAGTAGTATGGGGGGGGCGAAGAATCAGCCCCAGCATTTT. Amino acid sequence: CASSMGGAKNQPQHF.

The gene calls are TRBV7-9 and TRBJ2-1, with TRBD1 matching over 9 bases. The ends lost 2 bases at V and 6 bases at J; junction bases unmatched: 2. The V gene's germline CDR1 is SEHNR and CDR2 FQNEAQ (reference sequence). CDR3 length: 14 residues. In DNA form, the CDR3 reads TGTGCCAGCAGCTTAAGGACAGGGGCCAATGAGCAGTTCTTC. It is translated as CASSLRTGANEQFF.

This chain uses TRBV27 with TRBJ2-6, with D unresolved. This CDR3 comprises 12 residues. CDR1 and CDR2 from the germline V gene are MNHEY and SMNVEV (reference sequence). The V end lost 4 bases, the J end lost 4 bases, and 2 bases lay between the germline ends. The CDR3 protein is CASSSGANVLTF. The CDR3 nucleotides are TGTGCCAGCAGTTCGGGGGCCAACGTCCTGACTTTC.

J is TRBJ2-7 and V is TRBV28; 7 bases line up with TRBD1. Germline trimming cut 5 bases from V and 5 bases from J; bases unmatched to any gene: 9. The CDR3 contains 14 residues. Germline-derived CDR1 and CDR2 are MDHEN and SYDVKM. The CDR3 DNA sequence: TGTGCCAGCAGTATCAACAGGGGACCGGACGAGCAGTACTTC. Translating gives CASSINRGPDEQYF.

The chain uses TRBV30 and TRBJ2-5; D is perhaps TRBD1 (5 bases). This CDR3 spans 13 amino acids. The V gene's germline CDR1 is GTSNPN and CDR2 SVGIG (reference sequence). Trimming removed 0 bases from V and 5 bases from J, with 10 bases in between. CDR3 sequence: CAWSVGAAETQYF. The CDR3 DNA reads as TGTGCCTGGAGTGTAGGGGCAGCGGAGACCCAGTACTTC.

The chain employs TRBV6-5 and TRBJ1-3; D is uncertain. Germline V CDR1 and CDR2: MNHEY, SVGAGI. The CDR3 loop spans 15 amino acids. The V and J ends lost 0 bases and 0 bases respectively, with 6 bases between them. The CDR3 sequence is CASSYSWSSGNTIYF. The DNA for the CDR3 is TGTGCCAGCAGTTACTCCTGGAGCTCTGGAAACACCATATATTTT.

This clone was detected only a few times. The gene calls are TRBV7-9 and TRBJ2-7, with D tentatively TRBD1 (5 bases). CDR1 and CDR2 (germline): SEHNR, FQNEAQ (reference sequence). V was trimmed by 1 base and J by 1 base, leaving 11 bases between them. The CDR3 sequence is 15 residues long. The CDR3 loop is CASSLEQGRSYEQYF. For the CDR3, the DNA is TGTGCCAGCAGCTTAGAGCAGGGCAGGTCCTACGAGCAGTACTTC.

The table lists this clone with a count of one. The chain links TRBV9 to TRBJ1-4; 9 bases line up with TRBD1. This CDR3 contains 15 residues. Trimming cost V 3 bases and J 7 bases; bases outside gene matches: 7. Looked up from germline, CDR1 is SGDLS and CDR2 is YYNGEE. CDR3 nucleotide sequence: TGTGCCAGCAGCGCCTGGGGACAGGGAGGTGAAAAACTGTTTTTT. This encodes CASSAWGQGGEKLFF.

The rearrangement links TRBV13 to TRBJ2-3, with TRBD2 matching 8 bases. The CDR3 extends over 16 amino acids. The germline CDR1 and CDR2 sequences are PRHDT and FYEKMQ (reference sequence). Trimming cost V 5 bases and J 0 bases; bases outside gene matches: 7. CDR3 coding DNA: TGTGCCAGCAGCGGACCCATAGCGGGGAGCACAGATACGCAGTATTTT. Encoded protein: CASSGPIAGSTDTQYF.

This clone was counted only a few times. The chain joins TRBV5-1 to TRBJ2-1; 9 bases align to TRBD2. Germline-derived CDR1 and CDR2 are SGHRS and YFSETQ. The CDR3 runs 18 residues. V was clipped by 6 bases and J by 0 bases; unmatched bases: 13. The CDR3: CASTLFAGGPSSYNEQFF. The DNA for the CDR3 is TGCGCCAGCACCCTTTTCGCGGGGGGGCCCAGCTCCTACAATGAGCAGTTCTTC.

Only a few counts were recorded for this clone. J is TRBJ2-7 and V is TRBV5-6, with a tentative D call TRBD1 (5 bases). V was cut by 2 bases and J by 0 bases, with 12 bases left in between. The CDR3 totals 15 residues. Germline-derived CDR1 and CDR2 are SGHDT and YYEEEE. CDR3 sequence: CASSLRRGFSYEQYF. The CDR3 bases are TGTGCCAGCAGCTTAAGAAGGGGCTTCTCCTACGAGCAGTACTTC.

The chain joins TRBV23-1 to TRBJ1-4; D gene ambiguous. TRBV23-1 counts as an open reading frame of uncertain function. V lost 2 bases to trimming and J lost 6 bases, with 13 bases between them. The CDR3 has 15 residues. CDR3 nucleotides: TGCGCCAGCAGTCAACGGGGTAAGACGGATGAAAAACTGTTTTTT. Residues: CASSQRGKTDEKLFF.

The chain is built from TRBV27 and TRBJ2-7, with D possibly TRBD1 on 6 matching bases. CDR1 is MNHEY and CDR2 is SMNVEV in the germline V gene (reference sequence). The CDR3 consists of 15 residues. The V end lost 6 bases, the J end lost 2 bases, and 17 bases lay between the germline ends. In nucleotides, the CDR3 is TGTGCCAGCAGATATCCCCGGGACATTCCCTACGAGCAGTACTTC. Its translation: CASRYPRDIPYEQYF.

This rearrangement joins TRBV2 to TRBJ1-2; no firm D call. This CDR3 spans 14 amino acids. The V and J ends lost 8 bases and 0 bases respectively, with 13 bases between them. The germline V gene encodes CDR1 SNHLY and CDR2 FYNNEI. The DNA for the CDR3 is TGTGCCAGCGGAGGGATGCTTTCTAACTATGGCTACACCTTC. Translating it yields CASGGMLSNYGYTF.

The chain is built from TRBV10-3 and TRBJ2-7; D might be TRBD2 (6 bases). V gave up 7 bases and J gave up 2 bases, with 24 bases separating them. The CDR3 is 17 amino acids. Germline-derived CDR1 and CDR2 are ENHRY and SYGVKD. The CDR3 bases are TGTGCCATCAAAGACGACCTGAGGGCTAGCGACCCCTACGAGCAGTACTTC. Its translation is CAIKDDLRASDPYEQYF.

V usage is TRBV20-1 and J usage is TRBJ2-5; D is uncertain. Germline loops: CDR1 DFQATT, CDR2 SNEGSKA (reference sequence). V was pared by 5 bases and J by 3 bases, with 4 bases between. The CDR3 has 10 residues. CDR3 protein: CSAVKETQYF. CDR3 DNA sequence: TGCAGTGCTGTCAAAGAGACCCAGTACTTC.

This clone has more than one count but fewer than ten. CDR3 loop: CASSSRDYNEQFF. The CDR3 region has the DNA TGCGCCAGCAGCTCCCGGGACTACAATGAGCAGTTCTTC. The V and J genes are TRBV5-1 and TRBJ2-1, with D perhaps matching TRBD2 (5 bases). The CDR3 sequence is 13 residues long. Germline-derived CDR1 and CDR2 are SGHRS and YFSETQ. V shed 3 bases and J shed 3 bases, with 7 bases lying between them.

The sample holds a few counts of this clone. CDR3 loop: CSVGSSSSYEQYF. The CDR3 bases are TGCAGCGTGGGGTCTAGCAGTTCGTACGAGCAGTACTTC. The chain recombines TRBV29-1 with TRBJ2-7; D perhaps matches TRBD2 (5 bases). Trimming took 6 bases from V and 4 from J, leaving 16 bases between them. Per the germline V gene, CDR1 is SQVTM and CDR2 is ANQGSEA. The CDR3 has 13 residues.

This clone was found a few times. The DNA of the CDR3 is TGTGCCAGCAGCTTGGGTACAGGGGGAGTGGCTTTCTTT. Residues: CASSLGTGGVAFF. The V call is TRBV5-6, the J call TRBJ1-1; TRBD1 matches at 8 bases. The CDR3 is made up of 13 amino acids. Germline CDR1 is SGHDT and CDR2 is YYEEEE. V shed 0 bases, J shed 11 bases, and the junction held 6 bases outside the gene matches.

This clone showed up just a few times. The genes are TRBV6-1 and TRBJ1-3, with D hard to call. The CDR3 consists of 15 residues. The V end was cut by 7 bases, the J end by 0 bases, with 13 bases between. Germline lookup yields CDR1 MNHNS and CDR2 SASEGT. The CDR3 region has the DNA TGTGCCAGCACCGTCACAGCTTACTCTGGAAACACCATATATTTT. Residues: CASTVTAYSGNTIYF.

This clone was counted only a few times. The chain links TRBV19 to TRBJ1-2; weak D call: TRBD1 (5 bases). There are 13 residues in the CDR3. Deletions cut 7 bases from V and 0 bases from J, with 9 bases between. CDR1 is LNHDA and CDR2 is SQIVND in the germline V gene (reference sequence). The CDR3 DNA reads TGTGCCAGTACAACAGGCCCTAACTATGGCTACACCTTC. Its protein product is CASTTGPNYGYTF.

The chain couples TRBV9 to TRBJ2-5; 11 bases match TRBD2. The CDR3 spans 15 residues. Trimming cost V 3 bases and J 7 bases; bases outside gene matches: 8. The V gene's germline CDR1 is SGDLS and CDR2 YYNGEE. In DNA form, the CDR3 reads TGTGCCAGCAGCGGAACTAGCGGGAGTTTGGGGACCCAGTACTTC. It codes for CASSGTSGSLGTQYF.

The sample holds a few counts of this clone. The V call is TRBV30, the J call TRBJ1-2, with TRBD1 matching over 10 bases. V was pared by 0 bases and J by 8 bases, with 9 bases of the junction left unmatched. From germline, CDR1 is GTSNPN and CDR2 SVGIG (reference sequence). The CDR3 extends over 15 amino acids. The CDR3 sequence is CAWSVSPGTGEGYTF. The CDR3 bases are TGTGCCTGGAGTGTATCCCCGGGGACAGGGGAAGGCTACACCTTC.

This clone has more than one count but fewer than ten. The chain recombines TRBV25-1 with TRBJ2-4, with D maybe TRBD1 (6 bases). The V end lost 4 bases, the J end lost 9 bases, and 13 bases lay between the germline ends. The CDR3 is 13 amino acids. The V gene's germline CDR1 is MGHDK and CDR2 SYGVNS. CDR3 DNA: TGTGCCAGCAGTGCAACAGGGTTAGGCATTCAGTACTTC. This codes for CASSATGLGIQYF.

This clone was found a few times. The rearrangement joins TRBV14 to TRBJ2-5, with 9 bases fitting TRBD1. J gave up 5 bases and V 2 bases, and 9 bases lay outside the gene matches. CDR1 and CDR2 (germline): SGHDN, FVKESK. The CDR3 is 16 residues long. CDR3 in DNA: TGTGCCAGCAGCCAAATCATGGGACAGGGAGAGGAGACCCAGTACTTC. This gives the protein CASSQIMGQGEETQYF.

This clone was counted between two and nine times. The chain employs TRBV4-2 and TRBJ2-7, with TRBD2 as a possible D gene (7 bases). The ends were cut back, 4 bases at V and 7 bases at J, with 14 bases in the middle. Germline values: CDR1 LGHNA, CDR2 YNFKEQ. The length of the CDR3 is 13 residues. The CDR3 DNA is TGTGCCAGCAGCCGTGGGGGGGCGAGGGAGCAGTACTTC. Its translation: CASSRGGAREQYF.

V and J are TRBV19 and TRBJ2-1, with a possible D match to TRBD2 (6 bases). Germline CDR1 and CDR2: LNHDA and SQIVND (reference sequence). V was shortened by 3 bases and J by 9 bases, with 9 bases between the two germline ends. The CDR3 is 12 amino acids. CDR3 nucleotides: TGTGCCAGTAGTATCGCGGGGAGTGAGCAGTTCTTC. This codes for CASSIAGSEQFF. The variable domain in full, completed from reference TRBV19 and TRBJ2-1, reads DGGITQSPKYLFRKEGQNVTLSCEQNLNHDAMYWYRQDPGQGLRLIYYSQIVNDFQKGDIAEGYSVSREKKESFPLTVTSAQKNPTAFYLCASSIAGSEQFFGPGTRLTVL.

In its sample, this clone was seen a few times. Distinct nucleotide sequences in the sample also encode this CDR3. The chain carries TRBV7-9 and TRBJ1-1; no clear D. Germline-derived CDR1 and CDR2 are SEHNR and FQNEAQ (reference sequence). V was clipped by 1 base and J by 1 base, with 10 bases between them. The length of the CDR3 is 15 residues. The CDR3 DNA reads TGTGCCAGCAGCTTAGTCACGGGGTCGAACACTGAAGCTTTCTTT. This sequence encodes CASSLVTGSNTEAFF. The entire variable domain, with the rest obtained from reference TRBV7-9 and TRBJ1-1, is as follows: DTGVSQNPRHKITKRGQNVTFRCDPISEHNRLYWYRQTLGQGPEFLTYFQNEAQLEKSRLLSDRFSAERPKGSFSTLEIQRTEQGDSAMYLCASSLVTGSNTEAFFGQGTRLTVV.